Presented here are 27 T cell receptor beta chains from one specimen sequenced in a study of cytomegalovirus exposure and HLA in healthy donors. Clones were read by immunoSEQ multiplex PCR, and TCRdb kept only the in-frame ones, dropping some. The sample includes 120,000 or so clones, over 85% of them seen just once. The sequencing sample was made of PBMCs. All receptors derive from a woman aged 18 to 35 in good health and CMV-seronegative.

The genes are TRBV15 and TRBJ2-7; a weak D match, TRBD1 (5 bases). CDR3 size: 14 residues. Trimming cost V 6 bases and J 0 bases, with 12 bases left between them. The V gene's germline CDR1 is LNHNV and CDR2 YYDKDF (reference sequence). CDR3 loop: CATSTRAPSYEQYF. CDR3 DNA: TGTGCCACCAGTACCAGGGCCCCCTCCTACGAGCAGTACTTC.

This sequence joins TRBV30 and TRBJ2-7; 7 nucleotides line up with TRBD1. CDR1 and CDR2 from the germline V gene are GTSNPN and SVGIG (reference sequence). V lost 7 bases and J lost 3; bases outside the gene matches: 6. The CDR3 is 12 amino acids. The CDR3, as DNA: TGTGCCTACAGGGGATTGCTCTACGAGCAGTACTTC. Translation: CAYRGLLYEQYF. Full variable domain (outside the CDR3, taken from reference TRBV30 and TRBJ2-7): SQTIHQWPATLVQPVGSPLSLECTVEGTSNPNLYWYRQAAGRGLQLLFYSVGIGQISSEVPQNLSASRPQDRQFILSSKKLLLSDSGFYLCAYRGLLYEQYFGPGTRLTVT.

Comments on this clone: One junction end does not reproduce the germline sequence, and a read error may be involved. The chain joins TRBV28 to TRBJ1-5, with D possibly being TRBD1 (6 bases). Germline CDR1 reads MDHEN; CDR2 reads SYDVKM. The CDR3 is made up of 14 amino acids. The CDR3 protein is CASNLQGLGQPQHF. CDR3 sequence (DNA): TGTGCCAGCAATTTACAGGGATTAGGGCAGCCCCAGCATTTT.

The rearrangement uses TRBV30 and TRBJ2-5; TRBD1 is a possible D gene (6 bases). The V and J ends lost 3 bases and 2 bases respectively, with 13 bases between them. The CDR3 has 14 amino acids. Per the germline V gene, CDR1 is GTSNPN and CDR2 is SVGIG (reference sequence). The CDR3 reads CAWRVTGYQETQYF. CDR3 sequence (DNA): TGTGCCTGGAGGGTGACAGGCTATCAAGAGACCCAGTACTTC.

This clone came up a few times. The V gene is TRBV28, the J gene TRBJ1-5, with 8 nucleotides matching TRBD1. Looked up from germline, CDR1 is MDHEN and CDR2 is SYDVKM. Losses at the gene ends were 5 bases for V and 6 bases for J; bases not matched to a gene: 6. This CDR3 comprises 14 residues. This CDR3 reads CASSLDRGSQPQHF. The CDR3, as DNA: TGTGCCAGCAGTCTAGACAGGGGTAGTCAGCCCCAGCATTTT.

The chain combines TRBV28 with TRBJ2-2; possible D gene TRBD2, 5 bases. The CDR3 has 14 residues. The V gene lost 8 bases and the J gene lost 3 bases, with 13 bases spanning the gap. Germline CDR1 and CDR2: MDHEN and SYDVKM. In DNA form, the CDR3 reads TGTGCCAGCTCTCTTGGAGGACACACCGGGGAGCTGTTTTTT. Translation: CASSLGGHTGELFF.

The CDR3 DNA follows: TGTGCCAGCAGTTTTAAAGGGGACGAGCAGTACTTC. This translates into CASSFKGDEQYF. The chain has TRBV27 and TRBJ2-7; tentative D call: TRBD1 (5 bases). The V gene lost 3 bases and the J gene lost 5 bases, with 8 bases spanning the gap. There are 12 residues in the CDR3. CDR1 is MNHEY and CDR2 is SMNVEV in the germline V gene (reference sequence).

V is TRBV4-1 and J is TRBJ1-1; 7 nucleotides align to TRBD1. Germline CDR1 reads MGHRA; CDR2 reads YSYEKL. The trim removed 5 bases at V and 2 bases at J, leaving 5 bases unmatched. This CDR3 has 14 amino acids. CDR3 protein: CASSYRQGNTEAFF. The CDR3 DNA reads as TGCGCCAGCAGCTATAGACAGGGCAACACTGAAGCTTTCTTT.

Comment on this clone: One junction end does not reproduce the germline sequence, and a read error may be involved. The chain recombines TRBV7-7 with TRBJ2-7; 7 bases align to TRBD2. Looked up from germline, CDR1 is SSHAT and CDR2 is FNYEAQ (reference sequence). The CDR3 runs 16 residues. The CDR3 loop is CASSLNSAGAGAEQYF. DNA of the CDR3: TGTGCTAGCAGCCTCAACTCTGCTGGGGCGGGAGCGGAGCAGTACTTC.

The chain has TRBV30 and TRBJ2-3; a possible D gene is TRBD2 (6 bases). The V and J ends lost 6 bases and 5 bases respectively, with 15 bases between them. Per germline, CDR1 GTSNPN and CDR2 SVGIG (reference sequence). CDR3 length: 13 residues. The CDR3 region is CACIAVSRDTQYF. CDR3 DNA: TGTGCCTGTATAGCGGTTTCGAGAGATACGCAGTATTTT.

The chain links TRBV25-1 to TRBJ2-7, with TRBD2 matching 7 bases. In germline, CDR1 is MGHDK, CDR2 SYGVNS. The CDR3 loop spans 14 amino acids. The trim removed 10 bases at V and 2 bases at J, leaving 11 bases unmatched. CDR3 sequence: CATRGRVSPYEQYF. The CDR3 DNA sequence: TGTGCCACCCGGGGGAGGGTCAGCCCCTACGAGCAGTACTTC.

This chain links TRBV5-6 with TRBJ2-7; tentative D call: TRBD2 (6 bases). This CDR3 region has 14 residues. CDR1 SGHDT and CDR2 YYEEEE come from the germline V gene. V was cut by 4 bases and J by 6 bases, with 17 bases left in between. CDR3 in amino acids: CASSIDTGRGEQYF. The CDR3 DNA is TGTGCCAGCAGCATTGACACGGGGCGGGGCGAGCAGTACTTC. Full variable domain (outside the CDR3, taken from reference TRBV5-6 and TRBJ2-7): DAGVTQSPTHLIKTRGQQVTLRCSPKSGHDTVSWYQQALGQGPQFIFQYYEEEERQRGNFPDRFSGHQFPNYSSELNVNALLLGDSALYLCASSIDTGRGEQYFGPGTRLTVT.

The chain joins TRBV5-1 to TRBJ2-3; perhaps TRBD1 as D (5 bases). Trimming took off 0 bases at V and 1 base at J, with 6 bases between the two ends. The CDR3 has 14 residues. CDR1 is SGHRS, CDR2 YFSETQ, per germline. CDR3 DNA: TGCGCCAGCAGCTTGGAAGGGGGCACAGATACGCAGTATTTT. Encoded protein: CASSLEGGTDTQYF.

V gene TRBV25-1 combines with J gene TRBJ2-5; a weak D match, TRBD1 (6 bases). The CDR3 runs 13 residues. Germline values: CDR1 MGHDK, CDR2 SYGVNS. V lost 7 bases to trimming and J lost 2 bases, with 11 bases between them. The DNA for the CDR3 is TGTGCCAGCATAGAGGACAGACAAGAGACCCAGTACTTC. Translation gives CASIEDRQETQYF.

This chain uses TRBV7-9 with TRBJ2-1; 11 positions match TRBD2. V shed 5 bases and J 7 bases; nucleotides not matched to a gene: 7. This CDR3 comprises 15 residues. Germline V gene sequence: CDR1 SEHNR, CDR2 FQNEAQ (reference sequence). CDR3 residues: CASSPAGTSGNEQFF. CDR3 nucleotides: TGTGCCAGCAGCCCCGCCGGGACTAGCGGAAATGAGCAGTTCTTC.

This clone was observed once. The rearrangement uses TRBV1 and TRBJ2-5; the table's TRBD2 call for D was not verified on the DNA. TRBV1 is a documented pseudogene. The CDR3 runs 18 residues. The CDR3 loop reads CTSSQAGLAGGVRETQYF. In nucleotides, the CDR3 is TGCACCAGCAGCCAGGCCGGACTAGCGGGGGGGGTTAGAGAGACCCAGTACTTC.

The rearrangement uses TRBV6-6 and TRBJ1-1; D ambiguous. V was shortened by 0 bases and J by 6 bases, with 8 bases between the two germline ends. Germline V gene lookup returns CDR1 MNHNY and CDR2 SVGAGI (reference sequence). CDR3 length: 13 residues. The CDR3: CASSYSHDSEAFF. CDR3 DNA: TGTGCCAGCAGTTACTCCCATGACTCTGAAGCTTTCTTT.

The V gene is TRBV7-2, the J gene TRBJ1-1; D perhaps matches TRBD1 (5 bases). CDR1 and CDR2 from the germline V gene are SGHTA and FQGNSA. This CDR3 comprises 12 residues. Trimming removed 1 base from V and 10 bases from J, with 10 bases in between. This chain's CDR3 is CASSLGGGVAFF. CDR3 sequence (DNA): TGTGCCAGCAGCTTAGGTGGAGGGGTAGCTTTCTTT.

This clone showed up just once. The chain employs TRBV7-2 and TRBJ2-7; D gene uncertain. The CDR3 has 12 amino acids. Germline loops: CDR1 SGHTA, CDR2 FQGNSA. V shed 1 base and J shed 4 bases, with 5 bases lying between them. The CDR3 region is CASSLDIYEQYF. For the CDR3, the DNA is TGTGCCAGCAGCTTAGACATTTACGAGCAGTACTTC. Full variable domain (outside the CDR3, taken from reference TRBV7-2 and TRBJ2-7): GAGVSQSPSNKVTEKGKDVELRCDPISGHTALYWYRQSLGQGLEFLIYFQGNSAPDKSGLPSDRFSAERTGGSVSTLTIQRTQQEDSAVYLCASSLDIYEQYFGPGTRLTVT.

V and J are TRBV5-1 and TRBJ2-7; 7 bases fit TRBD2. The CDR3 runs 15 residues. Trimming cost V 5 bases and J 3 bases; bases outside gene matches: 11. Germline CDR1 is SGHRS and CDR2 is YFSETQ. The CDR3 spells CASRAGEGRVYEQYF. Here the CDR3 DNA reads TGCGCCAGCAGAGCCGGGGAGGGCAGGGTCTACGAGCAGTACTTC.

The rearrangement uses TRBV2 and TRBJ2-5, with 8 bases aligning to TRBD2. This CDR3 comprises 15 residues. V shed 7 bases and J 3 bases; nucleotides not matched to a gene: 10. Germline CDR1 and CDR2: SNHLY and FYNNEI. CDR3 nucleotides: TGTGCCAGCACGGATTTAGGGCGGGGGGAAGAGACCCAGTACTTC. Translated: CASTDLGRGEETQYF. Using reference TRBV2 and TRBJ2-5 for the parts outside the CDR3, the full variable domain is EPEVTQTPSHQVTQMGQEVILRCVPISNHLYFYWYRQILGQKVEFLVSFYNNEISEKSEIFDDQFSVERPDGSNFTLKIRSTKLEDSAMYFCASTDLGRGEETQYFGPGTRLLVL.

The chain joins TRBV28 to TRBJ2-1, with 9 bases aligning to TRBD1. CDR1 MDHEN and CDR2 SYDVKM come from the germline V gene. The CDR3 covers 16 residues. With V trimmed by 2 bases and J by 7 bases, 9 bases remained unmatched. This chain's CDR3 is CASSLREGQGRNEQFF. CDR3 DNA: TGTGCCAGCAGTTTACGAGAGGGACAGGGAAGGAATGAGCAGTTCTTC.

The V call is TRBV5-1, the J call TRBJ2-7, with D perhaps TRBD2 (6 bases). V was pared by 3 bases and J by 2 bases, with 9 bases between. Germline CDR1 is SGHRS and CDR2 is YFSETQ. The CDR3 contains 13 residues. The CDR3 region is CASSSGETYEQYF. In DNA, the CDR3 is TGCGCCAGCAGCTCGGGGGAAACCTACGAGCAGTACTTC.

The chain recombines TRBV10-1 with TRBJ2-3; D is unclear. CDR1 WNHNN and CDR2 SYGVQD come from the germline V gene (reference sequence). The CDR3 contains 14 residues. V was shortened by 2 bases and J by 0 bases, with 6 bases between the two germline ends. The CDR3 bases are TGCGCCAGCAGTGAGCGGTCTAGCACAGATACGCAGTATTTT. Protein sequence: CASSERSSTDTQYF.

With regard to this clone: A junction end diverges from the germline sequence, so it may reflect a read error. The V gene is TRBV28, the J gene TRBJ2-7; 8 nucleotides match TRBD2. Germline assignment: CDR1 MDHEN and CDR2 SYDVKM. This CDR3 has 14 residues. This CDR3 is CASSLYGQRENAFF. The CDR3 DNA sequence: TGTGCCAGCAGTTTATATGGGCAGCGGGAGAATGCTTTCTTC.

The genes are TRBV6-4 and TRBJ2-1, with 10 positions matching TRBD2. Germline V gene lookup returns CDR1 MRHNA and CDR2 SNTAGT. The trim removed 4 bases at V and 6 bases at J, leaving 9 bases unmatched. This CDR3 contains 16 residues. The CDR3 is CASSAGLADGGNEQFF. DNA of the CDR3: TGTGCCAGCAGTGCAGGACTAGCGGACGGGGGCAATGAGCAGTTCTTC.

V gene TRBV5-8 combines with J gene TRBJ1-2; TRBD1 aligns across 9 bases. The CDR3 is made up of 14 amino acids. V lost 4 bases, J lost 3 bases, and 4 bases stayed unmatched. Germline assignment: CDR1 SGHTS and CDR2 YDEGEE. The CDR3 protein is CASSRGQGYYGYTF. The CDR3 nucleotides are TGTGCCAGCAGCCGAGGACAGGGGTACTATGGCTACACCTTC.